The clone carrying this TCR beta chain was counted a few times. What it binds is not known. Only in-frame clones appear in the TCRdb table, and some are missing; sequencing was by immunoSEQ multiplex PCR. The sample lists about 470,000 clones; more than 75% were seen once. CDR1 SGHTA and CDR2 FQGNSA come from the germline V gene. The length of the CDR3 is 14 residues. The V end lost 5 bases, the J end lost 8 bases, and 18 bases lay between the germline ends. Among the donors, all were Caucasian adults who lived in Nashville, Tennessee. This sample stems from a study of shared clonotypes between healthy human individuals. Findings of the study overall: The sampled material consisted only of blood, and tissue repertoires are likely to differ.

The clonotype was recovered from a woman aged 40-49 years in good health. Some clones in this sample may be carry-over from other donors' samples. This chain connects TRBV7-2 to TRBJ1-2; D remains unclear. Source material: PBMCs. CDR3 loop: CASSLLGGREGYTF. The CDR3 DNA is TGTGCCAGCAGCCTTCTTGGAGGGCGAGAAGGCTACACCTTC.